These T cell receptor beta chains were read from a single sample in a study of blood T cells in healthy people across ages. TCRdb redid the calling of the 5' RACE reads with MiXCR, one entry per CDR3 protein. Of under 800,000 distinct CDR3 sequences listed, roughly 21% are singletons. Sequencing was done on a sample of blood. The source is a man aged 70-80 years in good health. Each CDR3 is given with its conserved first and last residue. Fields, in order: clone size, J gene, D gene, V gene, CDR3 DNA, CDR3 protein. The D gene is left open where the match is weak. Clone size appears in some rows only: once, few, many, or a class for an expanded clone.

few,TRBJ2-7,-,TRBV6-2/TRBV6-3,TGTGCCAGCAAAAGCGACGGATTCGCCTACGAGCAGTACTTC,CASKSDGFAYEQYF
once,TRBJ2-5,-,TRBV7-6,TGTGCCAGCAGCTCGGGACGAGAACTAGAGACCCAGTACTTC,CASSSGRELETQYF
many,TRBJ2-2,-,TRBV11-2,TGTGCCAGCAGCTTAGACAGGGTTAACACCGGGGAGCTGTTTTTT,CASSLDRVNTGELFF
few,TRBJ2-3,TRBD1,TRBV15,TGTGCCACCAGCAGTCGGGCAGGGACAGGCACAGATACGCAGTATTTT,CATSSRAGTGTDTQYF
-,TRBJ2-3,-,TRBV19,TGTGCCAGTAGTAGGGCTGTGGGGGGCCGCACAGATACGCAGTATTTT,CASSRAVGGRTDTQYF
-,TRBJ2-2,TRBD1,TRBV9,TGTGCCAGCAGCGCCGGGACAGTCACCGGGGAGCTGTTTTTT,CASSAGTVTGELFF
once,TRBJ2-5,-,TRBV7-2,TGTGTCAGCAGCGCAGTGACGAGTCGGGAGACCCAGTACTTC,CVSSAVTSRETQYF
few,TRBJ2-3,TRBD2,TRBV5-1,TGCGCCAGCAGCTTGTCCCTAGCGGGACCTCCAGATACGCAGTATTTT,CASSLSLAGPPDTQYF
few,TRBJ2-7,TRBD1,TRBV20-1,TGCAGTGCCCAAGACAGGGGGCGATGGGACGAGCAGTACTTC,CSAQDRGRWDEQYF
few,TRBJ1-5,-,TRBV28,TGTGCCAGCAGTCTCATCCGGACCGGCAATCAGCCCCAGCATTTT,CASSLIRTGNQPQHF
-,TRBJ2-3,-,TRBV10-3,TGTGCCATCAGCGAGACAGGCGTAGATACGCAGTATTTT,CAISETGVDTQYF
-,TRBJ2-1,TRBD2,TRBV20-1,TGCAGTGCCATGCGGGGGAGCCAAGGCTATGAGCAGTTCTTC,CSAMRGSQGYEQFF
-,TRBJ2-1,TRBD2,TRBV20-1,TGCAGTGCTAGAGCTAAGGGGCTAGCGGGGAACAATGAGCAGTTCTTC,CSARAKGLAGNNEQFF
-,TRBJ2-3,-,TRBV7-2,TGTGCCAGCAGCTCAAGGAAAACTAGCACAGATACGCAGTATTTT,CASSSRKTSTDTQYF
-,TRBJ1-5,-,TRBV12-3/TRBV12-4,TGTGCCAGGTGCAATCAGCCCCAGCATTTT,CARCNQPQHF
few,TRBJ1-4,TRBD1,TRBV20-1,TGCAGTGCTCAGGACAGGGGGAATGAAAAACTGTTTTTT,CSAQDRGNEKLFF
few,TRBJ2-7,-,TRBV28,TGTGCCAGCATGGGTCCCGGCAGTTCCTACGAGCAGTACTTC,CASMGPGSSYEQYF
many,TRBJ2-5,-,TRBV7-2,TGTGCCAGCAGCTTAGGCGGCAGGCAACAAGAGACCCAGTACTTC,CASSLGGRQQETQYF
-,TRBJ2-7,TRBD2,TRBV7-2,TGTGCCAGCAGCTTAGTGGGACTAGTCTACGAGCAGTACTTC,CASSLVGLVYEQYF
few,TRBJ1-4,TRBD1,TRBV7-2,TGTGCCAGCAGCTCTCCGACAGGGGGCAGGGAAAAACTGTTTTTT,CASSSPTGGREKLFF
-,TRBJ2-1,-,TRBV21-1,TGTGCCAGCAGCGTTTTCCGCCTTGGCAATGAGCAGTTCTTC,CASSVFRLGNEQFF
-,TRBJ1-2,-,TRBV2,TGTGCCAGCAATGAGGACTATGGCTACACCTTC,CASNEDYGYTF
-,TRBJ2-7,-,TRBV12-5,TGTGCTAGTGGTTTGGTCTCCGGGCCCTCCTACGAGCAGTACTTC,CASGLVSGPSYEQYF
-,TRBJ1-4,-,TRBV20-1,TGCAGTGCTAGAGATCTCAGGTGGGGGGCGGAAGAAAAACTGTTTTTT,CSARDLRWGAEEKLFF
many,TRBJ2-7,-,TRBV4-3,TGCGCCAGCAGCCAAGAGCCCAGAACCTACGAGCAGTACTTC,CASSQEPRTYEQYF
few,TRBJ2-7,TRBD1,TRBV6-6,TGTGCCAGCAGTCTCCTAGGACAGGGGGCGGGAGAGCAGTACTTC,CASSLLGQGAGEQYF
-,TRBJ2-6,-,TRBV7-2,TGTGCCAGCAGCTTCCGGCTGTCAGGTTACTCGGGGGCCAACGTCCTGACTTTC,CASSFRLSGYSGANVLTF
few,TRBJ1-1,-,TRBV12-3/TRBV12-4,TGTGCCAGCAGTAGCCAAACAGGGGAAGCTTTCTTT,CASSSQTGEAFF
few,TRBJ1-4,-,TRBV9,TGTGCCAGCAGCGCCTCCTTCGGGGGCGCAGTTAATGAAAAACTGTTTTTT,CASSASFGGAVNEKLFF
-,TRBJ2-3,-,TRBV7-3,TGTGCCAGCAGCTTACTCAGCGGCAGCACAGATACGGAGTATTTT,CASSLLSGSTDTEYF
many,TRBJ2-1,TRBD2,TRBV4-3,TGCGCCAGCAGCCAAGACCCAGTAGCGGGAGCGGGGTACAATGAGCAGTTCTTC,CASSQDPVAGAGYNEQFF
few,TRBJ2-2,-,TRBV7-9,TGTGCCAGCAGCTTAGGGCATCCTCCGAACACCGGGGAGCTGTTTTTT,CASSLGHPPNTGELFF